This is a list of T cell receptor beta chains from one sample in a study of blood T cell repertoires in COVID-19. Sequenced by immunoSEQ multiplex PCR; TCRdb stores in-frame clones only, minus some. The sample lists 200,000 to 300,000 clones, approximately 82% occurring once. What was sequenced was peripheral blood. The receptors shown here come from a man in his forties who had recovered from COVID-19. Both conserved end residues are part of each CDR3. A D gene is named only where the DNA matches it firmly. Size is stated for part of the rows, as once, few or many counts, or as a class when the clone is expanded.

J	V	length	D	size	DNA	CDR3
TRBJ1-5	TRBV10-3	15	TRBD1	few	TGTGCCATCAGTGAAGGGTTAGGGGGCGGACAGCCCCAGCATTTT	CAISEGLGGGQPQHF
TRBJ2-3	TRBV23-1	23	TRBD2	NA	TGCGCCAGCGACCGATACGGACTAGCGGGAGGAAGGGTAGCATTTCGTAGCACAGATACGCAGTATTTT	CASDRYGLAGGRVAFRSTDTQYF
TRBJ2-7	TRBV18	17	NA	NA	TGTGCCAGCTCACCACCTGGTGGGAGGCGGAGCTCCTACGAGCAGTACTTC	CASSPPGGRRSSYEQYF
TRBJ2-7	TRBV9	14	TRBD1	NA	TGTGCCAGCAGCCTCCGGGACAGGGACTACGAGCAGTACTTC	CASSLRDRDYEQYF
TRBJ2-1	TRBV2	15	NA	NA	TGTGCCAGCAGTGTTTTGAGGGCCGGGGGTAATGAGCAGTTCTTC	CASSVLRAGGNEQFF
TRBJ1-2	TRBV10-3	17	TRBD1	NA	TGTGCCATCAGTGAGTCGATGGTGGGCCAGGGGGTCTATGGCTACACCTTC	CAISESMVGQGVYGYTF
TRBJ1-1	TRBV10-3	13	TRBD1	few	TGTGCCATCAGGTTGACAGGGGGCACTGAAGCTTTCTTT	CAIRLTGGTEAFF
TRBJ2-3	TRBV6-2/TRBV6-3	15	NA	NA	TGTGCCAGCAGTTACGGTCTCTGGGGGGAAGATACGCAGTATTTT	CASSYGLWGEDTQYF
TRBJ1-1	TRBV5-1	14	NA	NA	TGCGCCAGCAGCTTGTTTGGGCAAAACACTGAAGCTTTCTTT	CASSLFGQNTEAFF
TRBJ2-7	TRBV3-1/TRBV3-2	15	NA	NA	TGTGCCAGCAGCCAAGACCCTGACGGGGCCTACGAGCAGTACTTC	CASSQDPDGAYEQYF
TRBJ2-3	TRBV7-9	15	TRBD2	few	TGTGCCAGCAGCCCACCCTGGCTGCGGGGGAATACGCAGTATTTT	CASSPPWLRGNTQYF
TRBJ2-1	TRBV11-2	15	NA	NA	TGTGCCAGCAGCGTGGACGGGGGAGTCTACAATGAGCAGTTCTTC	CASSVDGGVYNEQFF
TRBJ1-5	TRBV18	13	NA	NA	TGTGCCAGCTCACTCGAGGCATACCAGCCCCAGCATTTT	CASSLEAYQPQHF
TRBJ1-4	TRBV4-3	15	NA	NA	TGCGCCAGCAGCCAAGATTGGGGAGGGGTTGAAAAACTGTTTTTT	CASSQDWGGVEKLFF
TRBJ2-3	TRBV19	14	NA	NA	TGTGCCAGTAGTGCTCTGCGGGGCACAGATACGCAGTATTTT	CASSALRGTDTQYF
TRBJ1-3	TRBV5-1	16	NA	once	TGCGCCAGCAGCTTCTCCAGTGGAGCCTCTGGAAACACCATATATTTT	CASSFSSGASGNTIYF
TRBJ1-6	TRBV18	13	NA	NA	TGTGCCACTTCGGAACAGGAAGATTCACCCCTCCACTTT	CATSEQEDSPLHF
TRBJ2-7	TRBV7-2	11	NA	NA	TGTGCCAGCAGCGTTACCTACGAGCAGTACTTC	CASSVTYEQYF
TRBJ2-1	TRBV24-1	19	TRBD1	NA	TGTGCCACCAGTGATTTGCTAGGGCGACAGGGTGCCTACTACAATGAGCAGTTCTTC	CATSDLLGRQGAYYNEQFF
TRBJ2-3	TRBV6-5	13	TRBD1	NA	TGTGCCAGCACCGGACAGGAGACAGATACGCAGTATTTT	CASTGQETDTQYF
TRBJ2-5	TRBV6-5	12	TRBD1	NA	TGTGCCAGCTCACAGGGGCGTCAGACCCAGTACTTC	CASSQGRQTQYF
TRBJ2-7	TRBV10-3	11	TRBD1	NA	TGTGCCATCAGCACAGGGGTCGAGCAGTACTTC	CAISTGVEQYF
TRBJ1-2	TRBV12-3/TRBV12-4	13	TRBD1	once	TGTGCCAGCAGCATCACAGGGGTAGTCGGCTACACCTTC	CASSITGVVGYTF
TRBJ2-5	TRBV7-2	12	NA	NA	TGTGCCAGCAGCTTAGACAGAGAGACCCAGTACTTC	CASSLDRETQYF
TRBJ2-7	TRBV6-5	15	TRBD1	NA	TGTGCCAGCAGTTACACGGGACAGGGGGCGGACGAGCAGTACTTC	CASSYTGQGADEQYF
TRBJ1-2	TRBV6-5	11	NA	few	TGTGCCAGCAGGAACACCTGGGGCTACACCTTC	CASRNTWGYTF
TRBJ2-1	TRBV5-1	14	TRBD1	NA	TGCGCCAGCAGCTCAGGGGGCGTCTACAATGAGCAGTTCTTC	CASSSGGVYNEQFF
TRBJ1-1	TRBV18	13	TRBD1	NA	TGTGCCAGCTCACCTGGACAGGGCACTGAAGCTTTCTTT	CASSPGQGTEAFF
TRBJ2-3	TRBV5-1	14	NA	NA	TGCGCCAGCAGCTTGGGAGGCCCCTTAGATACGCAGTATTTT	CASSLGGPLDTQYF
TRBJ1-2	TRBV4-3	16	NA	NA	TGCGCCAGCAGCCAAGATATGACTGTTACTAACTATGGCTACACCTTC	CASSQDMTVTNYGYTF
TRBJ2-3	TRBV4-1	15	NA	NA	TGCGCCAGCAGCCAAGTCCGGGGGTTCACAGATACGCAGTATTTT	CASSQVRGFTDTQYF
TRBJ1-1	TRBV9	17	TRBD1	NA	TGTGCCAGCAGCGTAGCCGGGACAGGGTTAAGGCACACTGAAGCTTTCTTT	CASSVAGTGLRHTEAFF
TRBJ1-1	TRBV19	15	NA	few	TGTGCCAGTACCCCCCTAAGTGCGGGGAACACTGAAGCTTTCTTT	CASTPLSAGNTEAFF
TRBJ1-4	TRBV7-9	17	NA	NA	TGTGCCAGCAGCTCTTCGGTTTGGACAGCAACTAATGAAAAACTGTTTTTT	CASSSSVWTATNEKLFF
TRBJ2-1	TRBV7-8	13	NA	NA	TGTGCCAGCAGCTTAGATGAGGAGCATGAGCAGTTCTTC	CASSLDEEHEQFF
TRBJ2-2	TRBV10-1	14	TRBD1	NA	TGCGCCAGCAGCGATCAGACGGGGACAGGCCGGCTGTTTTTT	CASSDQTGTGRLFF
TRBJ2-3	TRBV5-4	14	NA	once	TGTGCCAGCAGCTACCGGGGTAGCACAGATACGCAGTATTTT	CASSYRGSTDTQYF
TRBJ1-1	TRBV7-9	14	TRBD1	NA	TGTGCCAGCAGCCCGGGGACAGGGGCGACTGAAGCTTTCTTT	CASSPGTGATEAFF
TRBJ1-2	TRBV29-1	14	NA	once	TGCAGCGCTAACACCGATGACAGACCTTATGGCTACACCTTC	CSANTDDRPYGYTF
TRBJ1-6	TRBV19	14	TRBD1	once	TGTGCCAGTAGCGTACAGGGGGCGCATTCACCCCTCCACTTT	CASSVQGAHSPLHF
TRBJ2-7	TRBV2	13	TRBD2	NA	TGTGCCACCTCCAGCGGGGGTCCTTACGAGCAGTACTTC	CATSSGGPYEQYF